The T cell receptor beta chain under discussion was sequenced for a study of T cell responses to AZD1222 COVID-19 vaccine (dated by TCRdb to the early 2020s). A note on the overall study: AZD1222 recipients whose second dose came at about 4 weeks and those whose second dose came at about 12 weeks were combined into one group, since spike-specific TCR depth and breadth did not differ between the two schedules. Trial participants were enrolled by age into subgroups of 18-55, 56-69 and 70-plus years, and around 140, 26 and 57 TCR-sequenced participants, respectively, were included in these subgroups. A total of over 230 trial participants underwent TCR sequencing, of whom approximately 210 received two doses of AZD1222 and about 25 received two doses of the MenACWY control vaccine.

Taken with the paper, the label for time point translates to: baseline before first vaccination. Vaccinee samples came from UK trials COV001 and COV002, including a single-blind randomized controlled phase 2/3 trial of AZD1222 (ChAdOx1 nCoV-19) in healthy adults. Trial participant PBMC samples were collected at day 0 and day 28 after the second dose for TCRbeta chain sequencing. What the research found in general, with its limitations: After two AZD1222 doses, spike-specific TCR breadth and depth were significantly higher than at day 0 and than in MenACWY recipients. In the small 56-69-year group, the increase in depth fell short of significance, most likely because of low power. Only five or six AZD1222 recipients were SARS-CoV-2 seropositive at baseline, limiting conclusions about previously exposed vaccinees. The vaccine-associated CD4 TCRs covered the entire spike protein, and the dominant responses fell in regions 160-218 and 743-854. Because no samples from the day 14 peak response were available, repertoires could be characterized only after the peak T cell response. Nearly half of unique spike-specific TCRs reportedly recognized epitopes outside regions mutated in the B.1.351 and B.1.1.7 variants. Most participants were white British and females outnumbered males, and the authors suggested that clonal diversity may have been underestimated.

A remark on this clone: No antigen is known for it. Per-base quality was not reported, and no clone a single base away is much larger than it.

V loses 5 bases, J loses 0 bases, and the germline ends lie 15 bases apart. For CDR1 and CDR2, the germline V gene (reference sequence) lists LNHDA and SQIVND. The CDR3 holds 16 amino acids from the cysteine to the phenylalanine. The CDR3 DNA has 48 bases and is translated from base 1. The CDR3 regions of human TCRbeta chains were analyzed by immunosequencing. Per the original workflow: Repertoire TCRs were checked for matches against a reference library of SARS-CoV-2-specific TCRs that had been generated using the MIRA antigen-specificity platform. Breadth meant the fraction of unique TCRs that were SARS-CoV-2-associated, whereas depth meant the fraction of total T cells that were SARS-CoV-2-associated. Using the MIRA data, every spike-specific TCR was mapped to the spike region that the TCR reacted to and assigned to either a CD4 or a CD8 class. Log10-transformed breadth and depth values were compared by one-way ANOVA with Sidak's multiple comparisons tests. This immuneACCESS table, as held by TCRdb, lists in-frame sequences with V and J called but not all clones. Of the missing ones, under half trace to an unresolved V gene in checked studies; the others have no known cause. V and J calls and clone size are copied from that table; D and trimming were computed from the DNA. Counted in this sample were some 120,000 clones; around 90% of them appeared once. The ten largest clones capture around a tenth of the sample.

The chain uses TRBV19 and TRBJ2-3; the D gene identity is not certain. The source was peripheral blood, collected on day 0 of AZD1222 vaccination. This TCR came from an adult in good health. The nucleotide sequence reads TGTGCCAGTAGTCCACGAGATACTCCTAGCACAGATACGCAGTATTTT. Its protein is CASSPRDTPSTDTQYF.